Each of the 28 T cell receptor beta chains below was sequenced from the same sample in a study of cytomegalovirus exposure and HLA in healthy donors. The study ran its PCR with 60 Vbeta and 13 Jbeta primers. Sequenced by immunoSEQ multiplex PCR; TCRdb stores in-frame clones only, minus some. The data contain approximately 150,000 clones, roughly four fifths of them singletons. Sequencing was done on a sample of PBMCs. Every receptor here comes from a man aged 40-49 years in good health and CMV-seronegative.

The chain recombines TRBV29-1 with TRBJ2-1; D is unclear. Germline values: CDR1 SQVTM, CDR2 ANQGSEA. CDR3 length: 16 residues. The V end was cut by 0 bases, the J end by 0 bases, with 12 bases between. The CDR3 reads CSVEESSGYSYNEQFF. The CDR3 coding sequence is TGCAGCGTTGAAGAGAGTTCGGGTTACTCCTACAATGAGCAGTTCTTC.

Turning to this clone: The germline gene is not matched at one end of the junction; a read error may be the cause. CDR3 sequence: CASSLPDRGPFRQYF. CDR3 bases: TGTGCCAGTAGCTTGCCCGACAGGGGGCCGTTTAGGCAGTACTTC. This chain connects TRBV5-4 to TRBJ2-7, with 10 bases fitting TRBD1. Germline assignment: CDR1 SGHNT and CDR2 YYREEE (reference sequence). This CDR3 is built from 15 residues.

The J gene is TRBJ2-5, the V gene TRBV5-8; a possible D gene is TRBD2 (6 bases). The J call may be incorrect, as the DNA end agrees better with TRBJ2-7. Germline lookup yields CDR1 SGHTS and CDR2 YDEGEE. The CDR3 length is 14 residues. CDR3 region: CASNLRDHGDEQYF. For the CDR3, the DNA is TGTGCCAGCAACCTGCGGGACCACGGCGACGAGCAGTACTTC.

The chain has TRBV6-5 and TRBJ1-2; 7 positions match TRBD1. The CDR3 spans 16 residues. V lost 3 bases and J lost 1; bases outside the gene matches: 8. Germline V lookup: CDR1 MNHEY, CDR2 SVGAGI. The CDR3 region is CASSYDLQGGNYGYTF. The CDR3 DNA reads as TGTGCCAGCAGTTATGATCTCCAGGGGGGTAACTATGGCTACACCTTC.

Here the CDR3 DNA reads TGTGCCAGCAGTGAACTTACTGAAGCTTTCTTT. Amino acid sequence: CASSELTEAFF. The genes are TRBV25-1 and TRBJ1-1; D not certain. This CDR3 is 11 amino acids long. With 2 bases removed from V and 5 bases from J, the gap between germline ends came to 3 bases. Germline CDR1 is MGHDK and CDR2 is SYGVNS.

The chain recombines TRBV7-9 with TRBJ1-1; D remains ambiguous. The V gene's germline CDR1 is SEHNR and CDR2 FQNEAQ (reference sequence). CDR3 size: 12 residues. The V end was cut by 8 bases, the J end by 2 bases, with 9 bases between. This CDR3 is CASVRDNTEAFF. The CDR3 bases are TGTGCCAGCGTCCGGGATAACACTGAAGCTTTCTTT.

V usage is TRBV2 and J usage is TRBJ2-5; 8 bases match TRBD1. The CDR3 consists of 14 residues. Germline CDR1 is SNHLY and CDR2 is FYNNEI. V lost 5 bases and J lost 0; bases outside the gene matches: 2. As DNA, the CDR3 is TGTGCCAGCAGTAACAGGGGGAACCAAGAGACCCAGTACTTC. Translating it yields CASSNRGNQETQYF. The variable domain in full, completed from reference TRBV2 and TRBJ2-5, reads EPEVTQTPSHQVTQMGQEVILRCVPISNHLYFYWYRQILGQKVEFLVSFYNNEISEKSEIFDDQFSVERPDGSNFTLKIRSTKLEDSAMYFCASSNRGNQETQYFGPGTRLLVL.

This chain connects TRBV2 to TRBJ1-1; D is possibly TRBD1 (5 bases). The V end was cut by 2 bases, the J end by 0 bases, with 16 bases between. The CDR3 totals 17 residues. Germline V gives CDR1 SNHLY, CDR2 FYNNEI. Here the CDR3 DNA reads TGTGCCAGCAGTGAAAAGGGGCCCCAACTAATGAACACTGAAGCTTTCTTT. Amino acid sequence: CASSEKGPQLMNTEAFF.

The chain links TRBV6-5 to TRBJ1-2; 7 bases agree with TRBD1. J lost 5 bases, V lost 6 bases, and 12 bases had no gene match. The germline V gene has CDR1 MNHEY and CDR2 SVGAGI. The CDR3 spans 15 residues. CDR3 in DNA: TGTGCCAGCAGGCCGACCGGACAGGCCCTATATGGCTACACCTTC. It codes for CASRPTGQALYGYTF.

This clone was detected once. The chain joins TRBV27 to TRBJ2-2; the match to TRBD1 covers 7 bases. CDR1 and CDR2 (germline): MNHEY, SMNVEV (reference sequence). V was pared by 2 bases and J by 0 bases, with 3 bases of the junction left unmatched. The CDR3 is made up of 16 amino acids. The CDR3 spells CASSLATGTNTGELFF. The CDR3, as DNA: TGTGCCAGCAGTTTAGCGACAGGGACGAACACCGGGGAGCTGTTTTTT.

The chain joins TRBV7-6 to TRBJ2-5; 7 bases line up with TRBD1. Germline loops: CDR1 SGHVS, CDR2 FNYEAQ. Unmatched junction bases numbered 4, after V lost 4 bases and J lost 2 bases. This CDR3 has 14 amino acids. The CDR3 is CASSSQGQQETQYF. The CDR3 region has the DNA TGTGCCAGCAGCTCCCAGGGACAGCAAGAGACCCAGTACTTC.

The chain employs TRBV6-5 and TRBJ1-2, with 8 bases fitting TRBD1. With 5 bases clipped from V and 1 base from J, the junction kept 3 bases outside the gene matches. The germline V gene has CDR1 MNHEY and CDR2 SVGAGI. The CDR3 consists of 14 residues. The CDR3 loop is CASSGGQGNYGYTF. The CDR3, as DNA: TGTGCCAGCAGTGGCGGACAGGGTAACTATGGCTACACCTTC.

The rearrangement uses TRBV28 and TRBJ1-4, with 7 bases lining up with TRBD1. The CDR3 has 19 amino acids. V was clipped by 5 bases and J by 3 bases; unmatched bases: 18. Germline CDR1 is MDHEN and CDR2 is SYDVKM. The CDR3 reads CASSRQRQGSVTANEKLFF. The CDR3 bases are TGTGCCAGCAGTAGGCAGCGACAGGGTTCAGTTACAGCTAATGAAAAACTGTTTTTT.

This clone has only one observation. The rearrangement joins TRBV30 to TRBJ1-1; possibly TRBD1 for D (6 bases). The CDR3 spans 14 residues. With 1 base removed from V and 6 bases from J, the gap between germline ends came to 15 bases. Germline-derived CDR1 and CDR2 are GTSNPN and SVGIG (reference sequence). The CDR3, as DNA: TGTGCCTGGAGTGCCTACAGGGAGGGAGCTGAAGCTTTCTTT. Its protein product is CAWSAYREGAEAFF.

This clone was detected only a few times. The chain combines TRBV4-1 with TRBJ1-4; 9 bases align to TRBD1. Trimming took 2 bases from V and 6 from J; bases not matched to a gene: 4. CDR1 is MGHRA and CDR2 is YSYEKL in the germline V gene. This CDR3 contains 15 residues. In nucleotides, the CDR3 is TGCGCCAGCAGCCAACTACAGGGGGCGTATGAAAAACTGTTTTTT. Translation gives CASSQLQGAYEKLFF.

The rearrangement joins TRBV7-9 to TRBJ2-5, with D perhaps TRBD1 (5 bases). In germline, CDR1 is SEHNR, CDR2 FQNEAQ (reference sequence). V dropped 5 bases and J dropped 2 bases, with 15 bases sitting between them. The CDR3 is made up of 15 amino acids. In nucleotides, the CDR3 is TGTGCCAGCAGCCCCGCAATACAGGTTCAAGAGACCCAGTACTTC. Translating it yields CASSPAIQVQETQYF.

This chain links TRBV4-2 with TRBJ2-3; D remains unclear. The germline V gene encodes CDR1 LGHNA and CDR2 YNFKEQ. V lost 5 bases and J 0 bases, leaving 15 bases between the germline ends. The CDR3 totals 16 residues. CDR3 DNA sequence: TGTGCCAGCAGCTCCCGCCCTGGTACTAGCACAGATACGCAGTATTTT. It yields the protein CASSSRPGTSTDTQYF.

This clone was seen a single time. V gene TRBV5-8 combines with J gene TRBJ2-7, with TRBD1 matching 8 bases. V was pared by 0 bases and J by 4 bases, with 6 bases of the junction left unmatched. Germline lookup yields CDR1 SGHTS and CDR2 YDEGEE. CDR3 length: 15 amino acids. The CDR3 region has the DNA TGTGCCAGCAGCTTGGGGGACAGGTGGCCATACGAGCAGTACTTC. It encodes CASSLGDRWPYEQYF.

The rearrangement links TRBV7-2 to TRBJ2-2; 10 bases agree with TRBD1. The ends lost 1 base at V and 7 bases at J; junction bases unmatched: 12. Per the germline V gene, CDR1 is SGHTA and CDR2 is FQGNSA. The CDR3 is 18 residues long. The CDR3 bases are TGTGCCAGCAGCTTAGGGGGACAGGGGTCCCTCGGAGGCGGGGAGCTGTTTTTT. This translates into CASSLGGQGSLGGGELFF.

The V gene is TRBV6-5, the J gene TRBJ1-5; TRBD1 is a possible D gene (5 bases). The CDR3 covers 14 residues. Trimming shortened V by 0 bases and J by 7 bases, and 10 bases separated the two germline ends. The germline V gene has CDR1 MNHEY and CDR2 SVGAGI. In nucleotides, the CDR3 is TGTGCCAGCAGTTACTCGGGGGGGACGCAGCCCCAGCATTTT. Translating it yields CASSYSGGTQPQHF.

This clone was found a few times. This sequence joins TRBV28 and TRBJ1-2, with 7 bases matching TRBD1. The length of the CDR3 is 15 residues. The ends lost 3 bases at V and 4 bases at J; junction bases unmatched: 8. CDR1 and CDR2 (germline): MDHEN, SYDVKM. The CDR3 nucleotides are TGTGCCAGCAGTTTCGCGACAGGGTGGGGCTATGGCTACACCTTC. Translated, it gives CASSFATGWGYGYTF.

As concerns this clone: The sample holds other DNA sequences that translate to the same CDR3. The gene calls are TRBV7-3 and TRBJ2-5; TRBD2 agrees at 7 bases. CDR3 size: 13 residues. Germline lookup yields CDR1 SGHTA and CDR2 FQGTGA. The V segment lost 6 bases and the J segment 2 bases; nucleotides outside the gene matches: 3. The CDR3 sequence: CASSRSGQETQYF. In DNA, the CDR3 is TGTGCCAGCAGTCGTAGCGGGCAAGAGACCCAGTACTTC.

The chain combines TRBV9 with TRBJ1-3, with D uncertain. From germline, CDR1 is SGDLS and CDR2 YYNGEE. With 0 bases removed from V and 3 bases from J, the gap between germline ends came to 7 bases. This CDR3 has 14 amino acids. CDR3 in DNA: TGTGCCAGCAGCGTAGGCCAGGTTGGAAACACCATATATTTT. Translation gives CASSVGQVGNTIYF.

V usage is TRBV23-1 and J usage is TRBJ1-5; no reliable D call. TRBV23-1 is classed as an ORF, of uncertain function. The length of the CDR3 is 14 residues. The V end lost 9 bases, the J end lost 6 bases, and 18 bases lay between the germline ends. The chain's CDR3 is CARIPGRVSQPQHF. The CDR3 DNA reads TGCGCCAGGATTCCGGGGAGGGTGAGTCAGCCCCAGCATTTT.

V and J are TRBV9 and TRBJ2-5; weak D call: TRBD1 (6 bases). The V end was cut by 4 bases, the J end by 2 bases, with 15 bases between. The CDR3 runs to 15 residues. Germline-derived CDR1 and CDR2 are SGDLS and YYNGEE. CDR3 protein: CASSPSGTSQETQYF. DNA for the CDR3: TGTGCCAGCAGCCCATCCGGGACATCTCAAGAGACCCAGTACTTC.

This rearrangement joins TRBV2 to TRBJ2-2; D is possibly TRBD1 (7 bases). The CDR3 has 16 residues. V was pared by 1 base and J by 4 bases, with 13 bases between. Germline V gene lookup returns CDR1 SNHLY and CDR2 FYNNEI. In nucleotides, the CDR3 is TGTGCCAGCAGTGAAGAGTCAGGGGGACTCACCGGGGAGCTGTTTTTT. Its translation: CASSEESGGLTGELFF.

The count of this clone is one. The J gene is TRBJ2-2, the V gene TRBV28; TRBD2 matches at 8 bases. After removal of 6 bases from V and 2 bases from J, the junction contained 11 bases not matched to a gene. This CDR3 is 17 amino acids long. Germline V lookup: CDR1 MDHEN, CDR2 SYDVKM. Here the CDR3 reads CASSLGAGGHNTGELFF. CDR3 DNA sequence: TGTGCCAGCAGCTTAGGGGCGGGGGGCCACAACACCGGGGAGCTGTTTTTT.

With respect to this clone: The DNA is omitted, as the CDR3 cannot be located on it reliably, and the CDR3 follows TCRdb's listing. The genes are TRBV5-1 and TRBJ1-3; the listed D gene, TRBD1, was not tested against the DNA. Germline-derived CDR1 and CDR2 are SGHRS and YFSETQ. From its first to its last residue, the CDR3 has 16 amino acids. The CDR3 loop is CASSPFGQGSGNTIYF.